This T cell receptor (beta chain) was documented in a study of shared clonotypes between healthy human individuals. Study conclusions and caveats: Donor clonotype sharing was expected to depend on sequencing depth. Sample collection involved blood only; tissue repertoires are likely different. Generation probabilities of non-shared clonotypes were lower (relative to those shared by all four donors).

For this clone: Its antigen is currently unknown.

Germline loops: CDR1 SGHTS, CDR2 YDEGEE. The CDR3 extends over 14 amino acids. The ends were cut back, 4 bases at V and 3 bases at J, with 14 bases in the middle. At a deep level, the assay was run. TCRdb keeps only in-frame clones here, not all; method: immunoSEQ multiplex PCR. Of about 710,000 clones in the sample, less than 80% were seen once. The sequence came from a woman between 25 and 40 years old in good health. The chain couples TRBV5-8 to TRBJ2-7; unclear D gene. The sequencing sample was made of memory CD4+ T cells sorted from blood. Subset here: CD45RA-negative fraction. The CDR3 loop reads CASSQPDGFYEQYF. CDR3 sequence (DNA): TGTGCCAGCAGCCAACCGGACGGATTCTACGAGCAGTACTTC. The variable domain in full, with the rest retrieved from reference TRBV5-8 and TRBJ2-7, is EAGVTQSPTHLIKTRGQQATLRCSPISGHTSVYWYQQALGLGLQFLLWYDEGEERNRGNFPPRFSGRQFPNYSSELNVNALELEDSALYLCASSQPDGFYEQYFGPGTRLTVT.